The clone carrying this TCR beta chain showed up just once. As yet, its antigen is unknown. This specimen comes from a study of shared clonotypes between healthy human individuals. The overall study: Sampling drew on donors who were a couple of women and a few men aged 18 to 49.

Germline CDR1 MGHRA, CDR2 YSYEKL. V lost 3 bases to trimming and J lost 0 bases; unmatched junction nucleotides: 7. This CDR3 spans 17 amino acids. Data came from immunoSEQ multiplex PCR; TCRdb stores just in-frame clones and leaves some out. The sample lists more than 1.2 million clones; less than 99% were seen once. Overall study findings and caveats: The sampled material consisted only of blood, and tissue repertoires are likely to differ. Only a few donors were included, so the genetic and exposure-history diversity represented was limited.

The chain uses TRBV4-1 and TRBJ1-5; 8 positions match TRBD1. The receptor's source is a man aged 25 to 40 in good health. Sequenced material: naive CD4+ T cells sorted from blood. Regarding subset: CD45RA+ positively selected. CDR3 amino acids: CASSQLGTGYSNQPQHF. For the CDR3, the DNA is TGCGCCAGCAGCCAGCTAGGGACAGGCTATAGCAATCAGCCCCAGCATTTT.